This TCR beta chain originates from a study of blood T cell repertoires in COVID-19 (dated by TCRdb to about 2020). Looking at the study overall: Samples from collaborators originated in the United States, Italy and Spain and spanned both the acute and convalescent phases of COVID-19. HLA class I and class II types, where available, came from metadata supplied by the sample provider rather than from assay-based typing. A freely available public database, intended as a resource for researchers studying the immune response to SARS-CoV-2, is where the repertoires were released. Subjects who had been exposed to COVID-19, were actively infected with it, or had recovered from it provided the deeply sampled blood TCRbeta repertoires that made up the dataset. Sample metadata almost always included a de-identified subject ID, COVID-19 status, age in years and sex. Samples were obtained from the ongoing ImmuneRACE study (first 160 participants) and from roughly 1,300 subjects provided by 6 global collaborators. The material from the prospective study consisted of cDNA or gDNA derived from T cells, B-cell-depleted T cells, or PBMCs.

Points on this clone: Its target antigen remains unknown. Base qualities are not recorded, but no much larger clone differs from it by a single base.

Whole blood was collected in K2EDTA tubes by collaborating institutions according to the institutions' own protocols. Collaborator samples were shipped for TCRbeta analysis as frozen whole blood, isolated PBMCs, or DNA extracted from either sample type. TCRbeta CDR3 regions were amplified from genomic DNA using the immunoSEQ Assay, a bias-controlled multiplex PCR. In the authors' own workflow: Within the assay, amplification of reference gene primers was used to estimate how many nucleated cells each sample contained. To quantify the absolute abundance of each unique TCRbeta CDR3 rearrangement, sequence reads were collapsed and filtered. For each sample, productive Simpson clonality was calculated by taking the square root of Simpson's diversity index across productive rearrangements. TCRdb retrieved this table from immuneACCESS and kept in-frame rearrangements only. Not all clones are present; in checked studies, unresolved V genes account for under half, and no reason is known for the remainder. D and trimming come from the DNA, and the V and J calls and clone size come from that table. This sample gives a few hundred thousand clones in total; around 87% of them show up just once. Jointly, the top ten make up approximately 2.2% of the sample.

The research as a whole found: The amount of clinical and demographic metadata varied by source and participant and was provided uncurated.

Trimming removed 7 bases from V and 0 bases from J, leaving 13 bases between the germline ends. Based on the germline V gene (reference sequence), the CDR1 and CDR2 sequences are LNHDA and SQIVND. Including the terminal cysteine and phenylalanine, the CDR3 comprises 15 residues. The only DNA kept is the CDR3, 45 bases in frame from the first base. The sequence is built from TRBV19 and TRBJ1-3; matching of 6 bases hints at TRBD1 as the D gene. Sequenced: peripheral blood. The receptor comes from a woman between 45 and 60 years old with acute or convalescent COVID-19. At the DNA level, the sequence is TGTGCCAGTACCAAGGACAGTTTCTCTGGAAACACCATATATTTT. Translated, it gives CASTKDSFSGNTIYF. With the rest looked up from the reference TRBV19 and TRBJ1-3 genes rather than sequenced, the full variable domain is DGGITQSPKYLFRKEGQNVTLSCEQNLNHDAMYWYRQDPGQGLRLIYYSQIVNDFQKGDIAEGYSVSREKKESFPLTVTSAQKNPTAFYLCASTKDSFSGNTIYFGEGSWLTVV.